The 24 T cell receptor beta chains given below trace back to one sample, sequenced in a study of blood T cell repertoires in COVID-19. Only in-frame clones appear in the TCRdb table, and some are missing; sequencing was by immunoSEQ multiplex PCR. The sample includes approximately 300,000 clones, roughly 85% of them seen just once. Sequencing used PBMCs or T cells enriched from blood (not recorded which). These receptors came from a woman under 40 who had been exposed to COVID-19.

The J gene is TRBJ2-5, the V gene TRBV30; D might be TRBD1 (6 bases). Trimming removed 1 base from V and 4 bases from J, with 10 bases in between. Germline values: CDR1 GTSNPN, CDR2 SVGIG (reference sequence). This CDR3 has 13 residues. The CDR3 reads CAWSGQARETQYF. CDR3 in DNA: TGTGCCTGGAGTGGACAGGCGCGAGAGACCCAGTACTTC.

The chain joins TRBV6-5 to TRBJ1-2; weak D call: TRBD1 (6 bases). Germline CDR1 reads MNHEY; CDR2 reads SVGAGI. With 5 bases removed from V and 4 bases from J, the gap between germline ends came to 14 bases. CDR3 size: 14 residues. CDR3 coding DNA: TGTGCCAGCAGTCCGGGGGGCGACACCTATGGCTACACCTTC. This gives the protein CASSPGGDTYGYTF.

The chain employs TRBV12-3 or TRBV12-4 and TRBJ1-2; 7 bases match TRBD1. V lost 2 bases, J lost 6 bases, and 3 bases stayed unmatched. The CDR3 extends over 13 amino acids. CDR3 sequence (DNA): TGTGCCAGCAGTTTAACAGGGGTAGATGGCTACACCTTC. The encoded protein is CASSLTGVDGYTF.

The chain recombines TRBV6-2 or TRBV6-3 with TRBJ1-2; D gene unclear. Germline V gene sequence: CDR1 MNHEY, CDR2 SVGEGT. The CDR3 is made up of 11 amino acids. Trimming cost V 6 bases and J 7 bases, with 9 bases left between them. CDR3 protein: CASSVDFGYTF. CDR3 coding DNA: TGTGCCAGCAGCGTCGACTTTGGCTACACCTTC.

This chain connects TRBV11-2 to TRBJ2-5; 12 bases align to TRBD2. J was trimmed by 5 bases and V by 5 bases; bases with no gene match: 12. Germline V CDR1 and CDR2: SGHAT, FQNNGV. This CDR3 has 17 residues. Here the CDR3 reads CASSPPRTSGTRETQYF. CDR3 sequence (DNA): TGTGCCAGCAGCCCCCCCCGGACTAGCGGGACCCGGGAGACCCAGTACTTC.

The chain carries TRBV30 and TRBJ1-1, with 8 nucleotides matching TRBD1. Germline values: CDR1 GTSNPN, CDR2 SVGIG (reference sequence). This CDR3 has 17 residues. Trimming removed 4 bases from V and 3 bases from J; junction bases left unmatched: 16. This CDR3 is CAWTLPRQGYGHTEAFF. The CDR3 nucleotides read TGTGCCTGGACCCTTCCTCGACAGGGGTATGGGCACACTGAAGCTTTCTTT. The variable domain in full, with the rest retrieved from reference TRBV30 and TRBJ1-1, is SQTIHQWPATLVQPVGSPLSLECTVEGTSNPNLYWYRQAAGRGLQLLFYSVGIGQISSEVPQNLSASRPQDRQFILSSKKLLLSDSGFYLCAWTLPRQGYGHTEAFFGQGTRLTVV.

The J gene is TRBJ1-2, the V gene TRBV27, with 8 bases aligning to TRBD1. There are 14 residues in the CDR3. J gave up 0 bases and V 5 bases, and 2 bases lay outside the gene matches. Germline V gives CDR1 MNHEY, CDR2 SMNVEV (reference sequence). CDR3 sequence (DNA): TGTGCCAGCAGTCAGGGACAGGCTAACTATGGCTACACCTTC. This codes for CASSQGQANYGYTF.

V gene TRBV12-3 or TRBV12-4 combines with J gene TRBJ2-2, with unresolved D. With 6 bases removed from V and 6 bases from J, the gap between germline ends came to 11 bases. The length of the CDR3 is 13 residues. CDR3 sequence reads: CASSPELSGELFF. The DNA of the CDR3 is TGTGCCAGCAGCCCCGAACTATCCGGGGAGCTGTTTTTT.

The gene calls are TRBV2 and TRBJ2-3; TRBD1 might be the D (6 bases). Trimming took off 5 bases at V and 2 bases at J, with 14 bases between the two ends. This CDR3 region has 15 residues. Germline V gives CDR1 SNHLY, CDR2 FYNNEI. The CDR3, as DNA: TGTGCCAGCAGTATCGGAGGACAGAACACAGATACGCAGTATTTT. This codes for CASSIGGQNTDTQYF.

In its sample, this clone was seen a few times. The rearrangement links TRBV6-5 to TRBJ1-1; no firm D call. The CDR3 has 11 residues. Trimming shortened V by 6 bases and J by 7 bases, and 9 bases separated the two germline ends. Germline CDR1 MNHEY, CDR2 SVGAGI. The CDR3 sequence: CASRSRVEAFF. In DNA, the CDR3 is TGTGCCAGCAGGTCCCGGGTTGAAGCTTTCTTT.

The rearrangement uses TRBV12-3 or TRBV12-4 and TRBJ2-5; D unresolved. Trimming cost V 0 bases and J 6 bases, with 8 bases left between them. This CDR3 comprises 13 residues. The CDR3 DNA reads TGTGCCAGCAGTTTAGCCCTGGCTCAGACCCAGTACTTC. It translates to CASSLALAQTQYF.

The chain is built from TRBV30 and TRBJ1-3, with a weak D call TRBD1 (6 bases). V was pared by 0 bases and J by 2 bases, with 8 bases between. The CDR3 loop spans 14 amino acids. CDR1 GTSNPN and CDR2 SVGIG come from the germline V gene (reference sequence). The CDR3 protein is CAWSVGGPGNTIYF. The CDR3 DNA reads TGTGCCTGGAGTGTCGGGGGGCCTGGAAACACCATATATTTT.

CDR3 coding DNA: TGTGCCAGCAGACCGGGGACAGGGGCTGAAGCTTTCTTT. Its protein product is CASRPGTGAEAFF. The chain employs TRBV5-5 and TRBJ1-1; TRBD1 matches 10 bases. The CDR3 is 13 amino acids. Germline loops: CDR1 SGHKS, CDR2 YYEKEE (reference sequence). J gave up 6 bases and V 5 bases, and 4 bases lay outside the gene matches.

The rearrangement joins TRBV19 to TRBJ1-4; 11 positions agree with TRBD1. Per the germline V gene, CDR1 is LNHDA and CDR2 is SQIVND (reference sequence). This CDR3 contains 17 residues. The V and J ends lost 3 bases and 1 base, in that order; junction bases with no gene match: 4. CDR3 coding DNA: TGTGCCAGTAGTATTCGGACAGGGGGCCGAACTAATGAAAAACTGTTTTTT. Its translation: CASSIRTGGRTNEKLFF.

The chain carries TRBV6-5 and TRBJ1-4; D might be TRBD1 (5 bases). V lost 10 bases and J 3 bases, leaving 18 bases between the germline ends. Germline CDR1 reads MNHEY; CDR2 reads SVGAGI. This CDR3 contains 15 residues. The CDR3 coding sequence is TGTGCCACCGGACAAAAACCCCACTCTAATGAAAAACTGTTTTTT. This encodes CATGQKPHSNEKLFF.

V is TRBV11-1 and J is TRBJ2-5; D not resolved. The germline gives CDR1 SGHAT, CDR2 FQDESV (reference sequence). V shed 5 bases and J shed 4 bases, with 14 bases lying between them. The CDR3 has 14 residues. The chain's CDR3 is CASSPFETGETQYF. In DNA form, the CDR3 reads TGTGCCAGCAGCCCCTTTGAGACGGGAGAGACCCAGTACTTC. The variable domain in full, with the rest retrieved from reference TRBV11-1 and TRBJ2-5, is EAEVAQSPRYKITEKSQAVAFWCDPISGHATLYWYRQILGQGPELLVQFQDESVVDDSQLPKDRFSAERLKGVDSTLKIQPAELGDSAMYLCASSPFETGETQYFGPGTRLLVL.

The chain recombines TRBV11-3 with TRBJ1-3, with D hard to call. Looked up from germline, CDR1 is SGHNT and CDR2 is YENEEA. The CDR3 length is 12 residues. Trimming shortened V by 6 bases and J by 7 bases, and 10 bases separated the two germline ends. In nucleotides, the CDR3 is TGTGCCAGCAGTGGCCGACACAACACCATATATTTT. Its translation: CASSGRHNTIYF.

This chain connects TRBV5-8 to TRBJ2-5, with 8 nucleotides matching TRBD2. Germline CDR1 is SGHTS and CDR2 is YDEGEE. V shed 4 bases and J 2 bases; nucleotides not matched to a gene: 4. The CDR3 loop spans 14 amino acids. The CDR3 here is CASSGGTRQETQYF. Written as DNA, the CDR3 is TGTGCCAGCAGCGGAGGGACTAGACAAGAGACCCAGTACTTC.

J is TRBJ1-2 and V is TRBV19; 8 bases are a match to TRBD1. V lost 6 bases, J lost 2 bases, and 8 bases stayed unmatched. This CDR3 region has 15 residues. Germline CDR1 reads LNHDA; CDR2 reads SQIVND (reference sequence). The CDR3 DNA reads as TGTGCCAGTAGCCCCGAGGGACAGGTCAACTATGGCTACACCTTC. Translating it yields CASSPEGQVNYGYTF.

A remark on this clone: At one of its ends the junction is not consistent with the germline gene, which may arise from a read error. The genes are TRBV10-1 and TRBJ2-7; no definite D call. The germline CDR1 and CDR2 sequences are WNHNN and SYGVQD (reference sequence). The CDR3 is made up of 14 amino acids. The CDR3 nucleotides read TGCGCCAGCAGTGAGGTCGGCAGGTCCTCCGAGCAGTACTTC. Protein product: CASSEVGRSSEQYF.

J is TRBJ1-3 and V is TRBV19; 9 bases are shared with TRBD1. The junction had 14 bases not matched to a gene; V was cut back by 9 bases and J by 11 bases. Germline V CDR1 and CDR2: LNHDA, SQIVND (reference sequence). This CDR3 comprises 14 residues. CDR3 protein: CASQTGGSPGSIYF. In nucleotides, the CDR3 is TGTGCCAGCCAGACAGGGGGAAGCCCTGGCTCCATATATTTT.

The chain recombines TRBV7-2 with TRBJ2-1; 7 nucleotides align to TRBD2. The germline V gene encodes CDR1 SGHTA and CDR2 FQGNSA. The CDR3 totals 16 residues. The J segment lost 7 bases and the V segment lost 1 base, leaving 10 bases of the junction unmatched. This chain's CDR3 is CASSLGGRLAQNEQFF. The CDR3 nucleotides read TGTGCCAGCAGCTTAGGGGGGAGACTAGCTCAGAATGAGCAGTTCTTC.

The genes are TRBV27 and TRBJ2-5, with 9 bases matching TRBD1. CDR1 MNHEY and CDR2 SMNVEV come from the germline V gene (reference sequence). This CDR3 is 16 amino acids long. Unmatched junction bases numbered 12, after V lost 5 bases and J lost 5 bases. CDR3 bases: TGTGCCAGCAGTATACGAGGACAGGGGATAGGGGAGACCCAGTACTTC. Translation gives CASSIRGQGIGETQYF.

Of note for this clone: This CDR3 is also generated by other DNA sequences in the sample. The chain links TRBV24-1 to TRBJ1-2; 11 bases fit TRBD1. Trimming cost V 3 bases and J 5 bases; bases outside gene matches: 4. The CDR3 has 15 residues. The V gene's germline CDR1 is KGHDR and CDR2 SFDVKD. CDR3 in amino acids: CATSDPGTGGYGYTF. In nucleotides, the CDR3 is TGTGCCACCAGTGATCCCGGGACAGGGGGTTATGGCTACACCTTC.